This T cell receptor beta chain appears in the sequencing data of a study of blood T cell repertoires in COVID-19 (TCRdb year 2020). At the level of the whole study: Samples covering the acute and convalescent phases of COVID-19 were provided by collaborators in the United States, Italy and Spain. The material from the prospective study consisted of cDNA or gDNA derived from T cells, B-cell-depleted T cells, or PBMCs. Deeply sampled blood TCRbeta repertoires from subjects exposed to, actively infected with, or recovered from COVID-19 were included in the dataset. A freely available public database, intended as a resource for researchers studying the immune response to SARS-CoV-2, is where the repertoires were released. Samples were obtained from the ongoing ImmuneRACE study (first 160 participants) and from roughly 1,300 subjects provided by 6 global collaborators. The sample metadata nearly always contained a de-identified subject ID, COVID-19 status, age in years and sex. Where available, HLA class I and class II types were taken from metadata supplied by the sample provider and were not determined by assay-based typing.

Note on this clone: It has no known antigen specificity. Base-call qualities are not available, and no considerably larger clone is one nucleotide away.

On the study overall, not on this receptor specifically: Clinical and demographic metadata were provided uncurated, with the amount varying by source and participant.

The collaborating institutions used their own protocols to collect whole blood in K2EDTA tubes. For TCRbeta analysis, collaborators shipped samples in one of three forms: frozen whole blood, isolated PBMCs, or DNA extracted from either of those sample types. The germline V gene (reference sequence) provides CDR1 SEHNR and CDR2 FQNEAQ. The CDR3 runs 15 amino acids, cysteine and phenylalanine included. Left in the record is the CDR3 DNA by itself, 45 bases read in frame from the first base. Between the V and J ends, shortened by 5 bases and 0 bases respectively, the junction contains 13 bases. TCRbeta CDR3 regions were amplified from genomic DNA using the immunoSEQ Assay, a bias-controlled multiplex PCR. Per the authors' processing: The number of nucleated cells in each sample was estimated by amplification of reference gene primers within the assay. To quantify the absolute abundance of each unique TCRbeta CDR3 rearrangement, sequence reads were collapsed and filtered. For each sample, productive Simpson clonality was calculated as the square root of Simpson's diversity index across productive rearrangements. TCRdb holds this immuneACCESS table with in-frame rearrangements only. Some clones are missing; in checked studies, unresolved V genes explain under half, and the rest has no known cause. The V and J calls and clone size were taken over from that table, and D and trimming were inferred from the DNA. For this sample the table gives around 32,000 clones, of which less than 95% were detected only once. Of the sample, less than 1.2% falls within the top ten clones.

Sequencing used peripheral blood. The rearranged chain carries TRBV7-9 and TRBJ1-1, with a weak D call of TRBD1 (5 bases match). The clonotype originates from a man between 70 and 80 years old with active or convalescent COVID-19. The CDR3 reads CASSLREIMNTEAFF. The nucleotides read TGTGCCAGCAGCCTCAGGGAAATCATGAACACTGAAGCTTTCTTT. This CDR3, with the reference TRBV7-9 and TRBJ1-1 proteins standing in past its ends, gives the full variable domain DTGVSQNPRHKITKRGQNVTFRCDPISEHNRLYWYRQTLGQGPEFLTYFQNEAQLEKSRLLSDRFSAERPKGSFSTLEIQRTEQGDSAMYLCASSLREIMNTEAFFGQGTRLTVV.